A single sample is the source of the 18 T cell receptor beta chains below, sequenced in a study of T-cell reconstitution after alpha-beta-depleted transplantation in children. Preparation of the TCRbeta library involved a method that used unique molecular identifiers. One entry per CDR3 protein results from TCRdb running MiXCR on the PCR reads. The sample records about 980,000 distinct CDR3 sequences, about 30% being singletons. Source: PBMCs, mostly from graft donor cells, taken 360 days after TCRalphabeta/CD19-depleted stem cell transplant. The receptors were gathered from a boy less than two years old who had a stem cell transplant for SCID, so the T cells may come from the graft donor.

This chain uses TRBV4-1 with TRBJ2-1; the D gene is possibly TRBD2 (5 bases). V was pared by 0 bases and J by 5 bases, with 20 bases between. Per the germline V gene, CDR1 is MGHRA and CDR2 is YSYEKL. The CDR3 spans 18 residues. CDR3 DNA: TGCGCCAGCAGCCAAGATCCGGTAGCGACTCTATTCAACAATGAGCAGTTCTTC. Its protein is CASSQDPVATLFNNEQFF.

The chain is built from TRBV6-2 or TRBV6-3 and TRBJ2-1, with TRBD2 as a possible D gene (5 bases). Germline values: CDR1 MNHEY, CDR2 SVGEGT. The CDR3 runs 17 residues. Deletions cut 0 bases from V and 4 bases from J, with 16 bases between. The CDR3 is CASSYSDAAGRYNEQFF. CDR3 DNA: TGTGCCAGCAGTTACTCGGACGCGGCGGGCCGGTACAATGAGCAGTTCTTC.

Concerning this clonotype: One end of the junction is discordant with germline, which a read error may explain. The gene calls are TRBV7-7 and TRBJ2-7; 7 nucleotides match TRBD1. The germline CDR1 and CDR2 sequences are SSHAT and FNYEAQ (reference sequence). This CDR3 has 13 amino acids. CDR3 DNA sequence: TGTGCTAGCAGCTTAGCGACAGGGCGCGAGCAGTACTTC. Translation: CASSLATGREQYF.

This clonotype has more than one count but fewer than ten. The chain joins TRBV6-1 to TRBJ2-7, with D unclear. Trimming cost V 6 bases and J 2 bases, with 20 bases left between them. The length of the CDR3 is 16 residues. Germline CDR1 MNHNS, CDR2 SASEGT. This chain's CDR3 is CASSPLGGWPPYEQYF. CDR3 DNA sequence: TGTGCCAGCAGCCCGCTAGGTGGATGGCCTCCCTACGAGCAGTACTTC.

This clonotype was recorded a few times. The rearrangement joins TRBV6-1 to TRBJ2-1; 10 bases are a match to TRBD1. The germline gives CDR1 MNHNS, CDR2 SASEGT. Trimming cost V 6 bases and J 3 bases; bases outside gene matches: 5. The CDR3 has 15 amino acids. Written as DNA, the CDR3 is TGTGCCAGCAGGTCCTGGGACAGGGGCTACAATGAGCAGTTCTTC. It yields the protein CASRSWDRGYNEQFF.

This clonotype was observed a handful of times. The chain couples TRBV6-1 to TRBJ2-1; D is unclear. V lost 6 bases to trimming and J lost 1 base, with 13 bases between them. The V gene's germline CDR1 is MNHNS and CDR2 SASEGT. The CDR3 has 15 residues. The CDR3 DNA reads as TGTGCCAGCAGCCCGCCCAAAGGATCCTACAATGAGCAGTTCTTC. Translation gives CASSPPKGSYNEQFF.

This clonotype was seen more than once but under ten times. The CDR3 DNA follows: TGCGCCAGCAGCCAAGCACAGGACTACAAAAACATTCAGTACTTC. Its protein product is CASSQAQDYKNIQYF. The V gene is TRBV4-1, the J gene TRBJ2-4, with a possible D match to TRBD2 (6 bases). The V gene's germline CDR1 is MGHRA and CDR2 YSYEKL. CDR3 length: 15 residues. Trimming took off 1 base at V and 3 bases at J, with 10 bases between the two ends.

There are many counts of this clonotype. The chain uses TRBV11-2 and TRBJ2-7; D assignment may be TRBD1 or TRBD2 (5 bases each). Trimming removed 8 bases from V and 5 bases from J, with 16 bases in between. The CDR3 loop spans 13 amino acids. From germline, CDR1 is SGHAT and CDR2 FQNNGV. CDR3 protein: CASASEGFHEQYF. CDR3 coding DNA: TGTGCCAGCGCCTCCGAGGGGTTCCACGAGCAGTACTTC.

The V and J genes are TRBV9 and TRBJ2-3; D possibly corresponds to TRBD2 (6 bases). The CDR3 spans 15 residues. Germline V gene data show CDR1 as SGDLS and CDR2 as YYNGEE. Trimming shortened V by 0 bases and J by 2 bases, and 10 bases separated the two germline ends. The CDR3 region has the DNA TGTGCCAGCAGCGTAGGCGGGGTCATCACAGATACGCAGTATTTT. This codes for CASSVGGVITDTQYF. Complete variable domain (other parts from reference TRBV9 and TRBJ2-3): DSGVTQTPKHLITATGQRVTLRCSPRSGDLSVYWYQQSLDQGLQFLIQYYNGEERAKGNILERFSAQQFPDLHSELNLSSLELGDSALYFCASSVGGVITDTQYFGPGTRLTVL.

The V gene is TRBV19, the J gene TRBJ2-2, with D perhaps TRBD1 or TRBD2 (5 bases each). Trimming took off 3 bases at V and 6 bases at J, with 14 bases between the two ends. Germline V CDR1 and CDR2: LNHDA, SQIVND (reference sequence). CDR3 length: 15 amino acids. CDR3 in DNA: TGTGCCAGTAGTATCGGAAGTAGGGGAGCCGGGGAGCTGTTTTTT. Its protein is CASSIGSRGAGELFF.

This clonotype has a handful of counts. The chain joins TRBV9 to TRBJ2-3, with 7 nucleotides matching TRBD2. V shed 0 bases and J 2 bases; nucleotides not matched to a gene: 6. CDR1 and CDR2 (germline): SGDLS, YYNGEE. The length of the CDR3 is 16 residues. CDR3 in amino acids: CASSVGASGYTDTQYF. As DNA, the CDR3 is TGTGCCAGCAGCGTAGGCGCTAGCGGTTACACAGATACGCAGTATTTT.

The V and J genes are TRBV28 and TRBJ1-2; D is undetermined. Germline loops: CDR1 MDHEN, CDR2 SYDVKM. The length of the CDR3 is 11 residues. The V end lost 6 bases, the J end lost 8 bases, and 10 bases lay between the germline ends. CDR3 amino acids: CASRGGRGYTF. CDR3 nucleotides: TGTGCCAGCAGGGGAGGACGAGGCTACACCTTC.

J is TRBJ1-1 and V is TRBV6-2 or TRBV6-3; the D is unclear. This CDR3 comprises 14 residues. Trimming took 4 bases from V and 1 from J, leaving 10 bases between them. Germline V gene sequence: CDR1 MNHEY, CDR2 SVGEGT. The CDR3 is CASSSVLANTEAFF. Written as DNA, the CDR3 is TGTGCCAGCAGTTCCGTGTTGGCGAACACTGAAGCTTTCTTT.

The count of this clonotype is one. This chain joins TRBV4-1 and TRBJ1-4, with TRBD1 matching over 9 bases. This CDR3 has 15 amino acids. V gave up 2 bases and J gave up 5 bases; unmatched junction bases: 3. Per the germline V gene, CDR1 is MGHRA and CDR2 is YSYEKL. The CDR3 reads CASSQSGTGNEKLFF. Written as DNA, the CDR3 is TGCGCCAGCAGCCAATCCGGGACAGGGAATGAAAAACTGTTTTTT.

V gene TRBV5-1 combines with J gene TRBJ2-5, with 9 nucleotides matching TRBD2. Looked up from germline, CDR1 is SGHRS and CDR2 is YFSETQ. The CDR3 runs 15 residues. V lost 3 bases to trimming and J lost 5 bases; unmatched junction nucleotides: 8. The CDR3 spells CASSWSSGGKETQYF. The CDR3 bases are TGCGCCAGCAGCTGGAGTAGCGGGGGAAAGGAGACCCAGTACTTC.

J is TRBJ1-5 and V is TRBV7-2; D remains unclear. V dropped 1 base and J dropped 5 bases, with 6 bases sitting between them. The germline gives CDR1 SGHTA, CDR2 FQGNSA. The CDR3 loop spans 13 amino acids. For the CDR3, the DNA is TGTGCCAGCAGCTTAGAAAGCGATCAGCCCCAGCATTTT. This codes for CASSLESDQPQHF.

The table lists this clonotype with many counts. The J gene is TRBJ1-4, the V gene TRBV7-9; no clear D. This CDR3 has 11 amino acids. Trimming took off 3 bases at V and 6 bases at J, with 2 bases between the two ends. CDR1 is SEHNR, CDR2 FQNEAQ, per germline (reference sequence). DNA of the CDR3: TGTGCCAGCAGCTTCGATGAAAAACTGTTTTTT. Its protein is CASSFDEKLFF.

The CDR3 sequence: CASTTDRVDQNYGYTF. The DNA of the CDR3 is TGTGCCAGCACCACGGACAGGGTAGATCAAAACTATGGCTACACCTTC. V usage is TRBV12-3 or TRBV12-4 and J usage is TRBJ1-2; TRBD1 matches 8 bases. V was pared by 7 bases and J by 2 bases, with 12 bases of the junction left unmatched. The CDR3 has 16 amino acids.